This record looks at one T cell receptor (beta chain) sequence and its context. Assay used: immunoSEQ multiplex PCR; TCRdb lists only in-frame clones, some missing. The sample includes over 50,000 clones, 65% to 85% of them seen just once. This record comes from a study of T cell clones after liver transplantation. Trimming cost V 2 bases and J 8 bases, with 13 bases left between them. CDR1 is SGHKS, CDR2 YYEKEE, per germline (reference sequence). The CDR3 totals 14 residues. The clonotype was recovered from a human donor who received a liver transplant. This specimen was CD4+ T cells from blood, taken before liver transplant. This sequence joins TRBV5-5 and TRBJ1-4; possible D gene TRBD1, 5 bases. The CDR3 loop reads CASSFGGPGEKLFF. The CDR3 DNA sequence: TGTGCCAGCAGCTTCGGCGGCCCAGGGGAAAAACTGTTTTTT.